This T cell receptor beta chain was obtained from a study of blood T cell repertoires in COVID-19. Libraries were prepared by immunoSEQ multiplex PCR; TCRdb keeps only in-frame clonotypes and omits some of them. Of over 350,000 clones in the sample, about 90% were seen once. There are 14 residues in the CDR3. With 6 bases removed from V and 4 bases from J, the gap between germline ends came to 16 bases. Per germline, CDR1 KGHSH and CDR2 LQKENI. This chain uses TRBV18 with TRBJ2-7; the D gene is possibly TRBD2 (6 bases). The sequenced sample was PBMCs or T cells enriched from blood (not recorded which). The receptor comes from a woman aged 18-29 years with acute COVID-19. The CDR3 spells CASSGGSAEYEQYF. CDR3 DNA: TGTGCCAGCTCTGGGGGGTCGGCAGAATACGAGCAGTACTTC.